The entry below describes one T cell receptor (beta chain). Its cognate antigen is unknown. A much larger clone is a single base away; this may be a read error. CDR3 length: 14 residues. Preparation of the TCRbeta library involved a method that used unique molecular identifiers. TCRdb processed the PCR reads anew with MiXCR; each CDR3 protein has one entry. The repertoire consists of fewer than 350,000 distinct CDR3 sequences, with 10% occurring once and the leading ten covering less than 9%. This sample is part of a study of T-cell reconstitution after alpha-beta-depleted transplantation in children. Study findings and constraints: At one year after transplant, newly produced T cells mostly accounted for T-cell counts and diversity. Expanded clones from the graft, numbering several hundred, reportedly supplied alpha-beta T cells about two months after transplant. Surviving recipient cells, namely T cells and thymic progenitors, were the source of high day-60 TCRbeta diversity in some patients.

This receptor was taken from a boy under two years old with acute myeloid leukemia, due to receive a stem cell transplant. Sequences were derived from PBMCs, sampled before TCRalphabeta/CD19-depleted stem cell transplant. This chain links TRBV12-3 or TRBV12-4 with TRBJ1-5, with D hard to call. The CDR3: CASSSRHLNQPRHF. The CDR3 DNA sequence: TGTGCCAGCAGTTCAAGGCACCTTAATCAGCCCCGGCATTTT.